The clone carrying this T cell receptor (beta chain) is deemed medium-sized by its frequency. The antigen remains unidentified. The data derive from a study of T cell clusters in autoimmune cytopenias. TRB was amplified by touch-down multiplex PCR, primer pools A and B combined. TCRdb reprocessed the multiplex PCR reads, keeping one entry per CDR3 protein, no DNA. The table counts under 3,500 distinct CDR3 sequences; 11% lies in the top ten. The CDR3 contains 15 residues. The germline gives CDR1 SGHDT, CDR2 YYEEEE. General study points: Primary autoimmune cytopenia patients appeared to lack physiological T cell clusters present in healthy donors.

TRB amplification used 250 ng of peripheral blood genomic DNA. The chain uses TRBV5-6 and TRBJ2-3; lacking DNA, the TRBD2 call made by TCRdb goes unchecked. The sequence was obtained from a human donor with an autoimmune cytopenia or autoimmune hepatitis (not recorded which). Source material: peripheral blood. The CDR3 spells CASSLVSGGTDTQYF.